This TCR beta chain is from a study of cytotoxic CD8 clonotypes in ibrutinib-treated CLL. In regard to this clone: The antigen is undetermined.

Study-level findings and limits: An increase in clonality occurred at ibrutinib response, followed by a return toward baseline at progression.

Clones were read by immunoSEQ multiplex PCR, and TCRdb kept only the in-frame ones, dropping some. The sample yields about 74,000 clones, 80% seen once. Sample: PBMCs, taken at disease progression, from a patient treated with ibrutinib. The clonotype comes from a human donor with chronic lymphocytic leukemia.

In DNA form, the CDR3 reads TGCGCCAGCAGCCAAGATCCGCAGGCCCAGTACTTC. Its translation is CASSQDPQAQYF. The genes are TRBV4-1 and TRBJ2-5; D is unresolved. With 0 bases removed from V and 9 bases from J, the gap between germline ends came to 8 bases. This CDR3 is 12 amino acids long. From germline, CDR1 is MGHRA and CDR2 YSYEKL.